This T cell receptor beta chain was observed in a study of T cells in Graves' hyperthyroidism and ophthalmopathy. Germline CDR1 is SGHAT and CDR2 is FQDESV (reference sequence). CDR3 length: 12 residues. Trimming took off 0 bases at V and 6 bases at J, with 3 bases between the two ends. Amplification of TCR beta CDR3 regions was performed using RNA transcripts as template. RT-PCR in the first round (using the HTBI primer set) targeted the TCR CDR3. Each CDR3 protein gets one entry after TCRdb re-called the multiplex PCR reads with MiXCR. The sample records under 400,000 distinct CDR3 sequences, 20% to 25% being singletons. This clonotype was picked up many times.

The clonotype comes from a woman aged 45-59 years with Graves' hyperthyroidism. Sample: blood. V and J are TRBV11-1 and TRBJ2-1; D is ambiguous. The CDR3 coding sequence is TGTGCCAGCAGCTTAGCGTTCAATGAGCAGTTCTTC. Amino acids: CASSLAFNEQFF.